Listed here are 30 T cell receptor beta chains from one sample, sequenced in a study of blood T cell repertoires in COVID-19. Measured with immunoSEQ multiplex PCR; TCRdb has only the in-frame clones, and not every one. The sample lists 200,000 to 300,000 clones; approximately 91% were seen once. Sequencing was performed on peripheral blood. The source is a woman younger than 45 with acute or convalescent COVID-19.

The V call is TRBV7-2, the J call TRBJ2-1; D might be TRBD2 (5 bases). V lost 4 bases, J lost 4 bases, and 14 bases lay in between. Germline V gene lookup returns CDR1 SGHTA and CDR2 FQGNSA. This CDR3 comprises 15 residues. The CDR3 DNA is TGTGCCAGCAGCTCTAGCTCTACGACGTACAATGAGCAGTTCTTC. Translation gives CASSSSSTTYNEQFF.

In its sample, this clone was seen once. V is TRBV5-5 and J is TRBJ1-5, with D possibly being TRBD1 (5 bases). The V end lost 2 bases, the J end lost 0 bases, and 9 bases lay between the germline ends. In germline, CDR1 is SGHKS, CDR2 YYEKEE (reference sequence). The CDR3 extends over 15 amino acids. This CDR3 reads CASSLTGTSNQPQHF. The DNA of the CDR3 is TGTGCCAGCAGCTTAACAGGAACTAGCAATCAGCCCCAGCATTTT.

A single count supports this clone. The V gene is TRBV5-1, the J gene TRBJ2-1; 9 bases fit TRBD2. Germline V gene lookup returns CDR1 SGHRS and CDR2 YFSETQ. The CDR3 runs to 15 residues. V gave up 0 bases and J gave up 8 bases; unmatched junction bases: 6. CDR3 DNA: TGCGCCAGCAGCTTGGTTAGCGGGAGTGCCGATGAGCAGTTCTTC. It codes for CASSLVSGSADEQFF.

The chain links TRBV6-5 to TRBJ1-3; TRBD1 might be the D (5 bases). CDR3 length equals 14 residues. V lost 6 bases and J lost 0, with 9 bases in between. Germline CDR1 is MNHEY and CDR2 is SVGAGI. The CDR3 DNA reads TGTGCCAGCAGCATTACAGGCTCTGGAAACACCATATATTTT. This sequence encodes CASSITGSGNTIYF.

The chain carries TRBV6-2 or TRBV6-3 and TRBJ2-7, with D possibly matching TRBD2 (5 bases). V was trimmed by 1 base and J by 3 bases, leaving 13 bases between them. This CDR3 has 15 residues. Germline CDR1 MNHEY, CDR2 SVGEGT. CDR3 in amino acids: CASSYLGGGGYEQYF. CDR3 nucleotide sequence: TGTGCCAGCAGTTACTTGGGCGGAGGTGGCTACGAGCAGTACTTC.

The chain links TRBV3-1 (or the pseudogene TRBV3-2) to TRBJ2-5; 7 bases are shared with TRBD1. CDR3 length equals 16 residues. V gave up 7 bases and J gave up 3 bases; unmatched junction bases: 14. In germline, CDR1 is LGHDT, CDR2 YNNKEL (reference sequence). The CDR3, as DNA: TGTGCCAGCACCTCGGAAAAGACAGGGTGGGAAGAGACCCAGTACTTC. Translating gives CASTSEKTGWEETQYF.

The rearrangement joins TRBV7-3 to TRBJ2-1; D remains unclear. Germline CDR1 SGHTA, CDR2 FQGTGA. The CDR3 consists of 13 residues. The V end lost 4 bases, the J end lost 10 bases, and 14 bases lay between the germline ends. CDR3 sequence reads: CASSSGLSLEQFF. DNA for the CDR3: TGTGCCAGCAGCTCGGGTCTAAGCTTAGAGCAGTTCTTC.

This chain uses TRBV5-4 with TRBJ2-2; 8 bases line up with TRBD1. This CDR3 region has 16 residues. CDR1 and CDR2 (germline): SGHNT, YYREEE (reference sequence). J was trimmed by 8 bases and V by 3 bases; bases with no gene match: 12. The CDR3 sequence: CASSSAFQGAWGELFF. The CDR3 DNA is TGTGCCAGCAGCTCGGCCTTCCAGGGGGCATGGGGGGAGCTGTTTTTT.

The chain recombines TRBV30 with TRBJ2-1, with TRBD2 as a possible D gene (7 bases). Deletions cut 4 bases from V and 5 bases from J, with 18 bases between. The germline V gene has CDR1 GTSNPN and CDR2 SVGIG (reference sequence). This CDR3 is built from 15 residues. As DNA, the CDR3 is TGTGCCTGGATTAGGGGGGGCGGCCTAAACAATGAGCAGTTCTTC. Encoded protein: CAWIRGGGLNNEQFF.

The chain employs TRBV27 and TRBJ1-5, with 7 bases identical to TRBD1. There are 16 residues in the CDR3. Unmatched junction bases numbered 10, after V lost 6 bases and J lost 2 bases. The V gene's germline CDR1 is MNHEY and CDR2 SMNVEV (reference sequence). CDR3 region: CASSNFDREGNQPQHF. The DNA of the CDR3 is TGTGCCAGCAGCAACTTCGACAGGGAGGGCAATCAGCCCCAGCATTTT.

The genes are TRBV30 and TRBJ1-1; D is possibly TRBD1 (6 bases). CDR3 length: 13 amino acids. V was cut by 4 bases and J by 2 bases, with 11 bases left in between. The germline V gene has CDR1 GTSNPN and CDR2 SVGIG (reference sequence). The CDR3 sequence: CAWTNRVNTEAFF. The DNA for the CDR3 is TGTGCCTGGACCAACAGGGTAAACACTGAAGCTTTCTTT. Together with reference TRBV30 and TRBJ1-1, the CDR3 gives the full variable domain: SQTIHQWPATLVQPVGSPLSLECTVEGTSNPNLYWYRQAAGRGLQLLFYSVGIGQISSEVPQNLSASRPQDRQFILSSKKLLLSDSGFYLCAWTNRVNTEAFFGQGTRLTVV.

Here the CDR3 reads CSVELVQTNEKLFF. CDR3 DNA sequence: TGCAGCGTTGAATTGGTCCAGACTAATGAAAAACTGTTTTTT. The chain couples TRBV29-1 to TRBJ1-4, with unresolved D. The CDR3 loop spans 14 amino acids. V shed 2 bases and J shed 2 bases, with 9 bases lying between them. Germline-derived CDR1 and CDR2 are SQVTM and ANQGSEA. Full variable domain (missing parts from reference TRBV29-1 and TRBJ1-4): SAVISQKPSRDICQRGTSLTIQCQVDSQVTMMFWYRQQPGQSLTLIATANQGSEATYESGFVIDKFPISRPNLTFSTLTVSNMSPEDSSIYLCSVELVQTNEKLFFGSGTQLSVL.

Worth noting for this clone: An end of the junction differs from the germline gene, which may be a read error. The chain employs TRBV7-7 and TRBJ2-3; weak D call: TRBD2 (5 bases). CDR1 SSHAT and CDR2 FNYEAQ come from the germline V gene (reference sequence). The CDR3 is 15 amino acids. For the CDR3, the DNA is TGTGCTAGCAGCTTAGGTTTCCGGGGAGAGGATACGCAGTATTTT. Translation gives CASSLGFRGEDTQYF.

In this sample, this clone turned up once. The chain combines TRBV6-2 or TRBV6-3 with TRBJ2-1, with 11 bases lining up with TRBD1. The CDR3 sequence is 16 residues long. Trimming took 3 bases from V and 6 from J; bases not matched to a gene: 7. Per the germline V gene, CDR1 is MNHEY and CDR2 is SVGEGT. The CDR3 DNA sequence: TGTGCCAGCAGTTATTGGGGGACAGGGGGAGGCAATGAGCAGTTCTTC. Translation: CASSYWGTGGGNEQFF.

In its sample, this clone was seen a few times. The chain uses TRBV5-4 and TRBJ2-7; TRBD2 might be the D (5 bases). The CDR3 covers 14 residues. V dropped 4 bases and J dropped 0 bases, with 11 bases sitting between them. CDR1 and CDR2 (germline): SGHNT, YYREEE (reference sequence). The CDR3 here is CASSPGGSSYEQYF. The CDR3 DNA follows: TGTGCCAGCAGCCCAGGAGGCAGCTCCTACGAGCAGTACTTC.

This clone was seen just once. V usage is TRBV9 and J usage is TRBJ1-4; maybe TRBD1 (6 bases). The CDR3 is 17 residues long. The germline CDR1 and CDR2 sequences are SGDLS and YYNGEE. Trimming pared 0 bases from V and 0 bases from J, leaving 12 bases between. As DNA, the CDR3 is TGTGCCAGCAGCGTAGCGGTAGGGACAACAACTAATGAAAAACTGTTTTTT. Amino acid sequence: CASSVAVGTTTNEKLFF.

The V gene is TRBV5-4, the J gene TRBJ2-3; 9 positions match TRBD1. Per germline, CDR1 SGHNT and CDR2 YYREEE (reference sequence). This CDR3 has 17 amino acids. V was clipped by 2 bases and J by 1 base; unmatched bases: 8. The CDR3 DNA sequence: TGTGCCAGCAGCTTAGTACGGGACAGGGTTCGCACAGATACGCAGTATTTT. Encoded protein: CASSLVRDRVRTDTQYF.

CDR3 amino acids: CAWSHRDYGYTF. The DNA for the CDR3 is TGTGCCTGGAGTCACAGGGACTATGGCTACACCTTC. The chain is built from TRBV30 and TRBJ1-2, with a possible D match to TRBD1 (6 bases). Per the germline V gene, CDR1 is GTSNPN and CDR2 is SVGIG (reference sequence). With 2 bases removed from V and 3 bases from J, the gap between germline ends came to 7 bases. The CDR3 is 12 residues long.

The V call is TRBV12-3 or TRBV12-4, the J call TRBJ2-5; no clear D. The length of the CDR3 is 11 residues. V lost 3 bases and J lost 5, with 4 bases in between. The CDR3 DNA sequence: TGTGCCAGCAGTTTGGCCGAGACCCAGTACTTC. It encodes CASSLAETQYF.

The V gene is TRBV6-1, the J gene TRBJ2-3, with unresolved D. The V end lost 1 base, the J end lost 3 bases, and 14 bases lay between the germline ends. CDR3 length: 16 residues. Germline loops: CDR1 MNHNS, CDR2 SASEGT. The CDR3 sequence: CASSEGLTVVTDTQYF. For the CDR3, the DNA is TGTGCCAGCAGTGAAGGATTGACTGTAGTGACAGATACGCAGTATTTT.

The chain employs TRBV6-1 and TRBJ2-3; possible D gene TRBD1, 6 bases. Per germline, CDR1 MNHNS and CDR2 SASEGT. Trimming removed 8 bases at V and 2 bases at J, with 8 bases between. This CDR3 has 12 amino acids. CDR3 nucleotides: TGTGCCAGCCGGGACACCACAGATACGCAGTATTTT. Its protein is CASRDTTDTQYF.

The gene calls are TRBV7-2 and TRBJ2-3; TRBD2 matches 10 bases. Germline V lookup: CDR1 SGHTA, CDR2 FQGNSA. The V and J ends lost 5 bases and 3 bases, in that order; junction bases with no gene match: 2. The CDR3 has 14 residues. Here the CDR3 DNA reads TGTGCCAGCAGCCCACTAGCGGGAACAGATACGCAGTATTTT. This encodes CASSPLAGTDTQYF.

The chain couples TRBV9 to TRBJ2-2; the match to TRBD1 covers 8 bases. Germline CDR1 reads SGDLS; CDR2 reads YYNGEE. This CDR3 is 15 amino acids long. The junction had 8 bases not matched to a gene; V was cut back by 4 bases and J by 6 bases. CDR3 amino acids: CASSLGQGWAGELFF. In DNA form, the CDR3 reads TGTGCCAGCAGCCTCGGACAGGGATGGGCCGGGGAGCTGTTTTTT.

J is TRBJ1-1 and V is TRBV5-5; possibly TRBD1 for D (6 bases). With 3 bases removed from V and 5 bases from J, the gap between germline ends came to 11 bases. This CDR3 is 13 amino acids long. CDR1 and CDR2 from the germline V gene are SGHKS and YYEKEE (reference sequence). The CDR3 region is CASSYRVGTEAFF. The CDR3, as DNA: TGTGCCAGCAGCTACAGGGTTGGTACTGAAGCTTTCTTT.

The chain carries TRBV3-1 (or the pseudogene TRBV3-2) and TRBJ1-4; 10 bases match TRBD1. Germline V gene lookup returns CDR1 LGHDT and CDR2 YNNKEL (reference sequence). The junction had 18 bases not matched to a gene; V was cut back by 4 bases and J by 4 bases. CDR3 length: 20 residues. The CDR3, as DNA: TGTGCCAGCAGCCCTAACCCCCGGGACAGGGGCTACGGGGATAATGAAAAACTGTTTTTT. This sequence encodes CASSPNPRDRGYGDNEKLFF.

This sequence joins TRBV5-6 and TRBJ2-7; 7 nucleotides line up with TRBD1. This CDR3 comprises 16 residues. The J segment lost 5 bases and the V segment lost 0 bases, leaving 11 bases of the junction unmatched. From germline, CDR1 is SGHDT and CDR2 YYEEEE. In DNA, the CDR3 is TGTGCCAGCAGCTTGGGAGGGTACAGGGGACGGGACGAGCAGTACTTC. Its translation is CASSLGGYRGRDEQYF.

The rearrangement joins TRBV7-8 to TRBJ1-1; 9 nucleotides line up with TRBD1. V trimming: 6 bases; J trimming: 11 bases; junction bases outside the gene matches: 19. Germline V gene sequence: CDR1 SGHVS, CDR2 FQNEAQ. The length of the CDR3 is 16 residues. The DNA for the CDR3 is TGTGCCAGCAGTCTCCGGGACAGGGATACGAGGGGTGAGGCTTTCTTT. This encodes CASSLRDRDTRGEAFF.

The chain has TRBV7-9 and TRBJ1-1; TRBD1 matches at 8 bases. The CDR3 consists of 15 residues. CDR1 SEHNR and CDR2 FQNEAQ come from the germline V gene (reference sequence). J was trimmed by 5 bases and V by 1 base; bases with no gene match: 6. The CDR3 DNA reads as TGTGCCAGCAGCTTAGTAAGGACAGGGAATACTGAAGCTTTCTTT. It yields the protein CASSLVRTGNTEAFF. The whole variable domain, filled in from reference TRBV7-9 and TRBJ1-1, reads DTGVSQNPRHKITKRGQNVTFRCDPISEHNRLYWYRQTLGQGPEFLTYFQNEAQLEKSRLLSDRFSAERPKGSFSTLEIQRTEQGDSAMYLCASSLVRTGNTEAFFGQGTRLTVV.

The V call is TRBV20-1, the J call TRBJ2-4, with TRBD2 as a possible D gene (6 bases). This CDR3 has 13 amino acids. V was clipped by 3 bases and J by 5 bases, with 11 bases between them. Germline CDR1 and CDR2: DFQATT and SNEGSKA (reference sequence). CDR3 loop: CSASAGSENIQYF. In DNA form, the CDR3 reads TGCAGTGCTAGTGCGGGGAGCGAAAACATTCAGTACTTC.

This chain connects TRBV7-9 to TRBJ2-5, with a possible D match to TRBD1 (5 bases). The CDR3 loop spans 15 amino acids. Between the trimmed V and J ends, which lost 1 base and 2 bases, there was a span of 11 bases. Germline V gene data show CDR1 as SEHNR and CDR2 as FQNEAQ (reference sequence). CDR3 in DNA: TGTGCCAGCAGCTTAGGAACAGGATCACAAGAGACCCAGTACTTC. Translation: CASSLGTGSQETQYF.